The TCR beta chain under discussion was sequenced for a study of T cell responses to AZD1222 COVID-19 vaccine. Study results and limitations: Donors, mostly white British, included more females; clonal diversity was possibly underestimated. It was only a handful of AZD1222 recipients who were seropositive at baseline. CD4 TCRs associated with vaccination spanned spike, dominating at 160-218 and 743-854.

Germline CDR1 LGHNT, CDR2 FRNRAP. The CDR3 runs to 13 residues. V dropped 10 bases and J dropped 3 bases, with 15 bases sitting between them. Assay: immunoSEQ multiplex PCR; the TCRdb copy retains only in-frame clones and omits some. The sample has around 170,000 clones, approximately 90% seen once. The sample holds one count of this clone. Its specificity is not known. The TCR originated in an adult in good health. J is TRBJ2-5 and V is TRBV12-5; unclear D gene. The material sequenced was peripheral blood, taken on day 0 of AZD1222 vaccination. CDR3 region: CAKYGTMKETQYF. CDR3 in DNA: TGTGCTAAATATGGTACGATGAAAGAGACCCAGTACTTC. The variable domain in full, completed from reference TRBV12-5 and TRBJ2-5, reads DARVTQTPRHKVTEMGQEVTMRCQPILGHNTVFWYRQTMMQGLELLAYFRNRAPLDDSGMPKDRFSAEMPDATLATLKIQPSEPRDSAVYFCAKYGTMKETQYFGPGTRLLVL.